The clone carrying this T cell receptor beta chain has only a few counts. As yet, its antigen is unknown. The data originate from a study of blood T cells in healthy people across ages. Study outcomes and limitations: Age brought a roughly linear fall in TCR beta diversity measured per million T cells.

Next came a second PCR, run for about 6 to 11 cycles, which used a sample-barcoded 5' primer along with a J-beta primer mix. Every cDNA was tagged by a template-switch adaptor with 12 random nucleotides. TCRdb recomputed calls from the 5' RACE reads with MiXCR, one row per CDR3 protein. The table shows over 600,000 distinct CDR3 sequences, with about 47% occurring only once. Sequences were obtained from blood. This TCR was recovered from an elderly man in good health.

The CDR3 is CASSSTDWGAYEQYF. In DNA, the CDR3 is TGTGCCAGCAGTTCAACCGACTGGGGGGCGTACGAGCAGTACTTC. This chain links TRBV12-3 or TRBV12-4 with TRBJ2-7, with D perhaps given as TRBD1 or TRBD2 (6 bases each). The CDR3 extends over 15 amino acids. V lost 4 bases, J lost 4 bases, and 17 bases lay in between.